Listed below are T cell receptor beta chains from one sample, sequenced in a study of T cell responses to AZD1222 COVID-19 vaccine. Sequencing was performed with immunoSEQ multiplex PCR; in TCRdb, only in-frame clones are kept and a portion is missing. Altogether 130,000 or so clones are present, 70% to 90% being singletons, with the ten largest covering approximately 3%. Specimen: peripheral blood, collected on day 0 of AZD1222 vaccination. The receptors shown here come from an adult in good health. CDR3s include the opening cysteine and the closing phenylalanine or tryptophan. D genes are given only for firm matches. Rows give clone size only sometimes, using once, few, many, or a class for an expanded clone.

>NA|TRBJ1-2|NA|TRBV7-9
CASSVDSYGYTF
TGTGCCAGCAGCGTAGACAGTTATGGCTACACCTTC
>NA|TRBJ2-3|TRBD2|TRBV4-3
CASSGTTSLGDTQYF
TGCGCCAGCAGCGGGACTACTTCTTTAGGAGATACGCAGTATTTT
>NA|TRBJ1-4|NA|TRBV7-9
CASSWWGGGLEKLFF
TGTGCCAGCAGCTGGTGGGGAGGAGGTCTAGAAAAACTGTTTTTT
>NA|TRBJ1-5|NA|TRBV4-1
CASSRTENQPQHF
TGCGCCAGCAGCCGAACGGAGAATCAGCCCCAGCATTTT
>once|TRBJ2-1|TRBD2|TRBV27
CASGLGGRNEQFF
TGTGCCAGCGGATTGGGGGGGAGGAATGAGCAGTTCTTC
>NA|TRBJ2-7|NA|TRBV21-1
CASSKALYDSRSYEQYF
TGTGCCAGCAGCAAAGCTCTATATGACAGCCGCTCCTACGAGCAGTACTTC
>NA|TRBJ1-2|NA|TRBV5-6
CASSLDPGNYGYTF
TGTGCCAGCAGCCTCGACCCAGGGAACTATGGCTACACCTTC
>NA|TRBJ2-6|TRBD1|TRBV4-1
CASSEWTGRSGANVLTF
TGCGCCAGCAGCGAATGGACAGGACGGTCCGGGGCCAACGTCCTGACTTTC
>NA|TRBJ1-6|NA|TRBV6-5
CASSFQPSGYNSPLHF
TGTGCCAGCAGTTTCCAACCTTCAGGCTATAATTCACCCCTCCACTTT
>NA|TRBJ1-6|TRBD1|TRBV11-2
CASSTLTGRSSPLHF
TGTGCCAGCAGCACCCTGACAGGGAGGAGTTCACCCCTCCACTTT
>NA|TRBJ1-1|TRBD1|TRBV27
CASRFGQGALEAFF
TGTGCCAGCAGATTTGGACAGGGGGCATTGGAAGCTTTCTTT
>NA|TRBJ2-7|TRBD1|TRBV4-3
CASSQEGTANSYEQYF
TGCGCCAGCAGCCAAGAAGGGACAGCCAACTCCTACGAGCAGTACTTC
>once|TRBJ1-6|NA|TRBV30
CAWTARGNSPLHF
TGTGCCTGGACAGCCCGGGGGAATTCACCCCTCCACTTT
>once|TRBJ1-6|NA|TRBV3-1/TRBV3-2
CASSQGFMGARNSPLHF
TGTGCCAGCAGCCAAGGTTTTATGGGGGCAAGGAATTCACCCCTCCACTTT
>NA|TRBJ1-2|NA|TRBV7-2
CASSLVTGRAGGYGYTF
TGTGCCAGCAGCTTAGTAACAGGGCGGGCTGGTGGGTATGGCTACACCTTC
>NA|TRBJ2-7|TRBD2|TRBV6-5
CASSYSAASGAYEQYF
TGTGCCAGCAGTTACTCGGCGGCTAGCGGGGCCTACGAGCAGTACTTC
>NA|TRBJ1-3|NA|TRBV4-3
CASSQGGSLLLSGNTIYF
TGCGCCAGCAGCCAAGGGGGCAGCCTTTTACTCTCTGGAAACACCATATATTTT
>NA|TRBJ2-7|NA|TRBV3-1/TRBV3-2
CASSPLIQDLDSSYEQYF
TGTGCCAGCAGTCCTTTGATCCAAGATCTCGATAGCTCCTACGAGCAGTACTTC
>NA|TRBJ1-2|NA|TRBV12-3/TRBV12-4
CASRTGGGGYTF
TGTGCCAGCAGAACAGGTGGAGGGGGCTACACCTTC
>NA|TRBJ2-3|NA|TRBV27
CASSLPDRRNTQYF
TGTGCCAGCAGTCTACCGGACCGGAGAAATACGCAGTATTTT
>NA|TRBJ2-1|NA|TRBV21-1
CASSSQDLGLAGSNEQFF
TGTGCCAGCAGCTCTCAAGATCTAGGGCTAGCGGGAAGCAATGAGCAGTTCTTC
>NA|TRBJ1-6|TRBD1|TRBV24-1
CATSPPEGQGAISPLHF
TGTGCCACCAGCCCCCCCGAGGGACAGGGGGCCATCTCACCCCTCCACTTT
>NA|TRBJ2-1|TRBD2|TRBV29-1
CSVEAWTSGGTRPYNEQFF
TGCAGCGTTGAAGCTTGGACTAGCGGGGGGACTCGCCCCTACAATGAGCAGTTCTTC
>NA|TRBJ2-1|TRBD1|TRBV7-9
CASSSYRGPRDEQFF
TGTGCCAGCAGCTCTTACAGGGGGCCCAGGGATGAGCAGTTCTTC
>NA|TRBJ2-3|NA|TRBV5-4
CASSSLRDSGTDTQYF
TGTGCCAGCAGCTCCCTCAGGGATTCGGGCACAGATACGCAGTATTTT
>NA|TRBJ1-2|NA|TRBV14
CASSQFTGSPWGYTF
TGTGCCAGCAGCCAATTTACGGGGAGCCCGTGGGGCTACACCTTC
>once|TRBJ2-2|NA|TRBV19
CASREVITGELFF
TGTGCCAGCAGGGAAGTCATCACCGGGGAGCTGTTTTTT
>once|TRBJ1-1|TRBD1|TRBV28
CASSPWTGGKAFF
TGTGCCAGCAGTCCATGGACAGGGGGCAAAGCTTTCTTT
>once|TRBJ1-1|NA|TRBV5-4
CASSLGGAGGINTEAFF
TGTGCCAGCAGCTTGGGAGGTGCGGGGGGGATTAACACTGAAGCTTTCTTT
>once|TRBJ2-3|TRBD2|TRBV28
CASSLWASGRDTQYF
TGTGCCAGCAGTTTATGGGCTAGCGGACGAGATACGCAGTATTTT
>NA|TRBJ2-3|NA|TRBV4-3
CASSGGTSDTQYF
TGCGCCAGCAGCGGAGGAACTTCAGATACGCAGTATTTT
>NA|TRBJ2-6|NA|TRBV6-5
CASTDSAGANVLTF
TGTGCCAGCACCGACTCTGCCGGGGCCAACGTCCTGACTTTC
>NA|TRBJ1-1|NA|TRBV4-1
CASSFDINTEAFF
TGCGCCAGCAGCTTTGACATCAACACTGAAGCTTTCTTT
>NA|TRBJ1-1|TRBD1|TRBV9
CASSRTGGTEAFF
TGTGCCAGCAGCCGGACAGGGGGGACTGAAGCTTTCTTT
>once|TRBJ1-3|NA|TRBV19
CASSLDSSSGNTIYF
TGTGCCAGTAGTTTGGACAGCTCATCCGGAAACACCATATATTTT
>NA|TRBJ2-3|TRBD2|TRBV15
CATSIRTSKADTQYF
TGTGCCACCAGCATTCGGACTAGCAAGGCAGATACGCAGTATTTT
>NA|TRBJ2-1|NA|TRBV2
CASSGSEYNEQFF
TGTGCCAGCAGTGGATCGGAATACAATGAGCAGTTCTTC
>once|TRBJ1-2|NA|TRBV27
CASSLTQVPYGYTF
TGTGCCAGCAGTTTGACCCAGGTTCCCTATGGCTACACCTTC
>NA|TRBJ1-4|NA|TRBV4-2
CASSQDRSDRSPNEKLFF
TGTGCCAGCAGCCAAGATCGGAGCGACAGAAGTCCAAATGAAAAACTGTTTTTT
>NA|TRBJ2-2|NA|TRBV2
CASKGYTTGELFF
TGTGCCAGCAAAGGCTATACCACCGGGGAGCTGTTTTTT
>NA|TRBJ1-5|NA|TRBV2
CASSEGRAGNQPQHF
TGTGCCAGCAGTGAAGGGAGGGCCGGGAATCAGCCCCAGCATTTT
>NA|TRBJ1-2|NA|TRBV13
CASSLKTNYGYTF
TGTGCCAGCAGCTTAAAAACTAACTATGGCTACACCTTC
>NA|TRBJ2-7|TRBD1|TRBV11-2
CASSFSGQGAFYEQYF
TGTGCCAGCAGTTTTAGCGGACAGGGGGCCTTCTACGAGCAGTACTTC
>NA|TRBJ1-5|NA|TRBV7-2
CASSQDRRSNQPQHF
TGTGCCAGCAGCCAAGACAGGAGAAGCAATCAGCCCCAGCATTTT
>NA|TRBJ2-1|NA|TRBV6-2/TRBV6-3
CASSPVYGVAYNEQFF
TGTGCCAGCAGCCCTGTATATGGGGTAGCCTACAATGAGCAGTTCTTC
>once|TRBJ2-7|NA|TRBV4-1
CASSRGAGNEQYF
TGCGCCAGCAGCCGTGGCGCGGGAAACGAGCAGTACTTC
>NA|TRBJ2-7|NA|TRBV21-1
CASSEKVVGGAHRGEQYF
TGTGCCAGCAGCGAAAAGGTGGTCGGGGGGGCCCACCGAGGCGAGCAGTACTTC
>NA|TRBJ1-4|TRBD1|TRBV19
CASSIFGTGSSNLFF
TGTGCCAGTAGTATTTTTGGGACAGGGTCTTCTAATCTGTTTTTT
>NA|TRBJ2-2|NA|TRBV20-1
CSARSGELFF
TGCAGTGCTAGATCGGGGGAGCTGTTTTTT
>NA|TRBJ1-2|TRBD1|TRBV5-1
CASSLARQGARGYTF
TGCGCCAGCAGCTTGGCCCGGCAGGGGGCGCGAGGCTACACCTTC
>few|TRBJ2-2|TRBD2|TRBV27
CASSFGLAGTTGELFF
TGTGCCAGCAGTTTTGGACTAGCGGGGACCACCGGGGAGCTGTTTTTT
>NA|TRBJ2-2|NA|TRBV25-1
CASSEGAHGGELFF
TGTGCCAGCAGTGAGGGGGCCCACGGGGGGGAGCTGTTTTTT
>NA|TRBJ2-2|NA|TRBV2
CASSEDRVNTGELFF
TGTGCCAGCAGTGAAGACAGAGTAAACACCGGGGAGCTGTTTTTT
>NA|TRBJ2-3|NA|TRBV30
CAWRRRGGQWTDTQYF
TGTGCCTGGAGACGAAGGGGGGGCCAATGGACAGATACGCAGTATTTT
>NA|TRBJ2-7|TRBD1|TRBV15
CATSRGGTGNYEQYF
TGTGCCACCAGCAGAGGTGGGACAGGGAACTACGAGCAGTACTTC
>NA|TRBJ1-1|NA|TRBV18
CASSPGQNTEAFF
TGTGCCAGCTCACCGGGACAGAACACTGAAGCTTTCTTT
>NA|TRBJ2-5|NA|TRBV15
CATSRDPGRLETQYF
TGTGCCACCAGCAGAGATCCCGGACGACTAGAGACCCAGTACTTC
>NA|TRBJ1-6|NA|TRBV7-2
CASRYMGGSSPLHF
TGTGCCAGCAGATATATGGGAGGGAGTTCACCCCTCCACTTT
>NA|TRBJ1-3|TRBD1|TRBV18
CASSLIGTGSRNTIYF
TGTGCCAGCTCACTAATCGGGACAGGGTCGAGAAACACCATATATTTT